The 12 T cell receptor beta chains below all came from one sample that was sequenced in a study of blood T cell repertoires in COVID-19. Here immunoSEQ multiplex PCR was the method, and the copy in TCRdb shows in-frame clones only, minus some. Of over 250,000 clones detected, under 90% appear once; the ten largest clones hold around 2%. The sequenced sample was peripheral blood. These TCRs come from a man aged 45-65 years with acute or convalescent COVID-19.

V is TRBV19 and J is TRBJ2-7, with D maybe TRBD1 (6 bases). This CDR3 comprises 13 residues. Germline assignment: CDR1 LNHDA and CDR2 SQIVND (reference sequence). V was shortened by 1 base and J by 6 bases, with 10 bases between the two germline ends. In DNA form, the CDR3 reads TGTGCCAGTAGTATAGGGACAGCATTCGAGCAGTACTTC. Its translation is CASSIGTAFEQYF.

The V gene is TRBV2, the J gene TRBJ1-4; 7 positions agree with TRBD1. The CDR3 sequence is 16 residues long. The J segment lost 7 bases and the V segment lost 6 bases, leaving 14 bases of the junction unmatched. CDR1 and CDR2 (germline): SNHLY, FYNNEI. The CDR3 DNA reads TGTGCCAGCAGGGAGCGGGGGGGGACAGTCTTTGAAAAACTGTTTTTT. Translating it yields CASRERGGTVFEKLFF.

V usage is TRBV2 and J usage is TRBJ2-5, with 9 positions matching TRBD1. Germline V lookup: CDR1 SNHLY, CDR2 FYNNEI. CDR3 size: 14 residues. The V gene end was trimmed by 5 bases and the J gene end by 2 bases; junction bases not matched to a gene: 3. The CDR3 is CASSTGGSQETQYF. CDR3 coding DNA: TGTGCCAGCAGTACAGGGGGCTCACAAGAGACCCAGTACTTC.

The chain combines TRBV18 with TRBJ2-5, with 9 bases identical to TRBD1. V dropped 6 bases and J dropped 3; count of bases not matched to a gene: 5. CDR3 length: 14 residues. Per germline, CDR1 KGHSH and CDR2 LQKENI. The CDR3 DNA is TGTGCCAGCTCCCCTAGGACAGGGGAAGAGACCCAGTACTTC. This translates into CASSPRTGEETQYF.

The chain carries TRBV7-9 and TRBJ1-5, with 7 bases identical to TRBD1. The CDR3 covers 13 residues. Germline V gives CDR1 SEHNR, CDR2 FQNEAQ (reference sequence). Losses at the gene ends were 10 bases for V and 4 bases for J; bases not matched to a gene: 7. CDR3 nucleotide sequence: TGTGCCACCCGGACAGGAGAAAATCAGCCCCAGCATTTT. Its translation is CATRTGENQPQHF.

This sequence joins TRBV5-1 and TRBJ2-2, with D maybe TRBD1 (6 bases). The germline V and J ends were trimmed by 0 bases and 3 bases, with 12 bases remaining between them. CDR1 and CDR2 (germline): SGHRS, YFSETQ. This CDR3 comprises 16 residues. The CDR3 coding sequence is TGCGCCAGCAGCTTGGATCCAAACAGGGACACCGGGGAGCTGTTTTTT. As protein: CASSLDPNRDTGELFF.

The chain carries TRBV10-3 and TRBJ2-2; 9 positions match TRBD2. The germline V gene encodes CDR1 ENHRY and CDR2 SYGVKD. The CDR3 extends over 16 amino acids. The V and J ends lost 4 bases and 4 bases, in that order; junction bases with no gene match: 7. The CDR3: CAISVSGGYSTGELFF. CDR3 in DNA: TGTGCCATCAGTGTTAGCGGGGGATATAGCACCGGGGAGCTGTTTTTT.

The J gene is TRBJ2-5, the V gene TRBV7-3; 10 bases map to TRBD2. Germline CDR1 and CDR2: SGHTA and FQGTGA. The CDR3 spans 14 residues. V lost 5 bases, J lost 7 bases, and 7 bases stayed unmatched. Here the CDR3 reads CASSTAGGPGTQYF. The DNA for the CDR3 is TGTGCCAGCAGCACAGCGGGGGGGCCAGGGACCCAGTACTTC.

This clone was seen a single time. This sequence joins TRBV19 and TRBJ1-6; the D gene is possibly TRBD1 (6 bases). The V and J ends lost 7 bases and 8 bases respectively, with 15 bases between them. The CDR3 sequence is 14 residues long. CDR1 and CDR2 from the germline V gene are LNHDA and SQIVND (reference sequence). CDR3 nucleotide sequence: TGTGCCAGTATGAAACAGGGAGGGGATTCACCCCTCCACTTT. This codes for CASMKQGGDSPLHF.

This chain uses TRBV24-1 with TRBJ1-5; the D gene is possibly TRBD1 (6 bases). CDR1 and CDR2 from the germline V gene are KGHDR and SFDVKD. V lost 4 bases and J 3 bases, leaving 12 bases between the germline ends. The CDR3 is 15 residues long. CDR3 nucleotide sequence: TGTGCCACCAGTGACCCCAGGGGTGCCAATCAGCCCCAGCATTTT. It codes for CATSDPRGANQPQHF.

The rearrangement joins TRBV19 to TRBJ1-4; D is unclear. V lost 4 bases to trimming and J lost 7 bases, with 19 bases between them. CDR3 length: 16 residues. The germline V gene encodes CDR1 LNHDA and CDR2 SQIVND (reference sequence). CDR3 DNA sequence: TGTGCCAGTAGTAGCGCCTCACGAGGCTATGGTGAAAAACTGTTTTTT. Its translation is CASSSASRGYGEKLFF.

The chain combines TRBV3-1 (or the pseudogene TRBV3-2) with TRBJ2-3; 13 nucleotides align to TRBD2. Germline assignment: CDR1 LGHDT and CDR2 YNNKEL (reference sequence). The V segment lost 1 base and the J segment 6 bases; nucleotides outside the gene matches: 7. The CDR3 totals 17 residues. The CDR3 nucleotides read TGTGCCAGCAGCCAAGCCCCGGGACTAGCGGGGAAGGATACGCAGTATTTT. Amino acids: CASSQAPGLAGKDTQYF.